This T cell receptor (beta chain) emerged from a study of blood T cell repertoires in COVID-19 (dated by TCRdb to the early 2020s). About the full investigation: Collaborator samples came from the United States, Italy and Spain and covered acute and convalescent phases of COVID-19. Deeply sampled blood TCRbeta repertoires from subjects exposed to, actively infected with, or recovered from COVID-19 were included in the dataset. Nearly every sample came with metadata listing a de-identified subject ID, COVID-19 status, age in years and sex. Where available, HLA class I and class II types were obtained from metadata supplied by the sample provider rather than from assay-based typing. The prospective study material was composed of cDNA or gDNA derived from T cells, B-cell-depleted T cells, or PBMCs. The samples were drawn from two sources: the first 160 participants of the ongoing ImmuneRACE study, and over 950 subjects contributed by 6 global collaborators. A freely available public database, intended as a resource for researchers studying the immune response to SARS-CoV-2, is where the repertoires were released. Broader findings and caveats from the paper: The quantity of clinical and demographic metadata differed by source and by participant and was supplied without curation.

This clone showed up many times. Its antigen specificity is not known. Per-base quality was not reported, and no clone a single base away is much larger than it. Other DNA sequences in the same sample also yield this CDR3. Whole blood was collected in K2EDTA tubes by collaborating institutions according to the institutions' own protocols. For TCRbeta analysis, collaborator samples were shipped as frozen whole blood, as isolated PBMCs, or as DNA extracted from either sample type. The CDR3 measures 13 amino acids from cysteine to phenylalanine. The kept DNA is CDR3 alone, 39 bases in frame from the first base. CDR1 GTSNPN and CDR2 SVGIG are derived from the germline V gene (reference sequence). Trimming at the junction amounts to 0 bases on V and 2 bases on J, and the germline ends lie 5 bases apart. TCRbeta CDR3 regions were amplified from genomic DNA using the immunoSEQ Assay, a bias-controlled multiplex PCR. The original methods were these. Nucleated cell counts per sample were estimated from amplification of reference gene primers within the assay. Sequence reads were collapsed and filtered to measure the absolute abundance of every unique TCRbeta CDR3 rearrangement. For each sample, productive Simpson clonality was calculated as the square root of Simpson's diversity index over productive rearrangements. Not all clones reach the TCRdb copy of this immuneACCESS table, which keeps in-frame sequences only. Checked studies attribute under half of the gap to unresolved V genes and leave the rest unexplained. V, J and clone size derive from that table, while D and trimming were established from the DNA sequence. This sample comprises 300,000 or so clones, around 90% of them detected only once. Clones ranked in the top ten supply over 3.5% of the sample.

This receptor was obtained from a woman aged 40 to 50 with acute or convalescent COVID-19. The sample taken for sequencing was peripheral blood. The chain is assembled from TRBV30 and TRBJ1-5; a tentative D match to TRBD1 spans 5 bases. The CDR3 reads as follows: CAWSVQGNQPQHF. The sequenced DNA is TGTGCCTGGAGTGTACAGGGCAATCAGCCCCAGCATTTT.